These 21 T cell receptor beta chains were all obtained from the same sample, sequenced in a study of blood T cell repertoires in COVID-19. Assay: immunoSEQ multiplex PCR; the TCRdb copy retains only in-frame clones and omits some. The top ten hold about a fifth of the sample, which has about 22,000 clones, 65% to 85% seen once. Sequencing was carried out using peripheral blood. The receptors originated from an elderly man with active or convalescent COVID-19.

This chain uses TRBV5-1 with TRBJ1-3, with 7 positions matching TRBD1. The trim removed 3 bases at V and 1 base at J, leaving 7 bases unmatched. The CDR3 runs 16 residues. Germline V gives CDR1 SGHRS, CDR2 YFSETQ. CDR3 in amino acids: CASSSRTGGSGNTIYF. The CDR3 DNA sequence: TGCGCCAGCAGCTCCCGGACAGGCGGGTCTGGAAACACCATATATTTT. The entire variable domain, with the rest obtained from reference TRBV5-1 and TRBJ1-3, is as follows: KAGVTQTPRYLIKTRGQQVTLSCSPISGHRSVSWYQQTPGQGLQFLFEYFSETQRNKGNFPGRFSGRQFSNSRSEMNVSTLELGDSALYLCASSSRTGGSGNTIYFGEGSWLTVV.

V is TRBV10-3 and J is TRBJ2-7; TRBD1 matches 7 bases. The CDR3 has 14 amino acids. Germline values: CDR1 ENHRY, CDR2 SYGVKD. Trimming took 6 bases from V and 3 from J; bases not matched to a gene: 8. The CDR3: CAIRETGNFYEQYF. Here the CDR3 DNA reads TGTGCCATCAGAGAGACAGGGAATTTCTACGAGCAGTACTTC.

The CDR3 here is CASSETSGTDTQYF. In nucleotides, the CDR3 is TGTGCCAGCAGTGAGACTAGCGGCACAGATACGCAGTATTTT. The J gene is TRBJ2-3, the V gene TRBV6-1; 8 positions match TRBD2. The germline V gene encodes CDR1 MNHNS and CDR2 SASEGT. The length of the CDR3 is 14 residues. Germline trimming cut 3 bases from V and 1 base from J; bases unmatched to any gene: 0.

This chain connects TRBV9 to TRBJ2-3; 11 nucleotides align to TRBD2. CDR3 size: 15 residues. J lost 1 base, V lost 3 bases, and 1 base had no gene match. Germline V CDR1 and CDR2: SGDLS, YYNGEE. The CDR3 here is CASSALAGGTDTQYF. In DNA form, the CDR3 reads TGTGCCAGCAGCGCACTAGCGGGGGGCACAGATACGCAGTATTTT.

V is TRBV12-5 and J is TRBJ1-1; TRBD1 matches at 7 bases. Germline loops: CDR1 LGHNT, CDR2 FRNRAP. The CDR3 has 13 amino acids. The V and J ends lost 3 bases and 7 bases, in that order; junction bases with no gene match: 5. The DNA of the CDR3 is TGTGCTAGTGGTTTTGGCAACAGGGGTGAAGCTTTCTTT. It encodes CASGFGNRGEAFF.

The rearrangement joins TRBV6-2 or TRBV6-3 to TRBJ1-5; D unclear. CDR3 length: 14 residues. The germline V and J ends were trimmed by 2 bases and 3 bases, with 8 bases remaining between them. Germline values: CDR1 MNHEY, CDR2 SVGEGT. CDR3 in amino acids: CASSYVAVNQPQHF. CDR3 DNA: TGTGCCAGCAGTTACGTCGCAGTCAATCAGCCCCAGCATTTT.

The V and J genes are TRBV6-2 or TRBV6-3 and TRBJ1-2; TRBD1 agrees at 9 bases. The ends lost 5 bases at V and 4 bases at J; junction bases unmatched: 11. Germline V gene data show CDR1 as MNHEY and CDR2 as SVGEGT. The CDR3 is 16 residues long. CDR3 protein: CASSPTRDRASYGYTF. The CDR3, as DNA: TGTGCCAGCAGTCCCACAAGGGACAGGGCTTCCTATGGCTACACCTTC.

Here the CDR3 DNA reads TGTGCCAGCAGCGTAGGCGGGAATAACTATGGCTACACCTTC. Translating gives CASSVGGNNYGYTF. The chain employs TRBV9 and TRBJ1-2; D is unclear. The ends were cut back, 0 bases at V and 1 base at J, with 7 bases in the middle. CDR1 is SGDLS and CDR2 is YYNGEE in the germline V gene. The CDR3 sequence is 14 residues long.

The chain joins TRBV5-1 to TRBJ2-7; tentative D call: TRBD1 (5 bases). Per the germline V gene, CDR1 is SGHRS and CDR2 is YFSETQ. CDR3 size: 16 residues. Trimming removed 2 bases at V and 4 bases at J, with 19 bases between. The CDR3, as DNA: TGCGCCAGCAGCTTCCACTCGGCCAGGGATGGGTACGAGCAGTACTTC. This sequence encodes CASSFHSARDGYEQYF.

This clone has a handful of counts. The chain combines TRBV7-3 with TRBJ2-1, with unresolved D. Trimming took 5 bases from V and 5 from J, leaving 7 bases between them. Germline CDR1 and CDR2: SGHTA and FQGTGA. The CDR3 loop spans 12 amino acids. CDR3 amino acids: CASSGPHNEQFF. CDR3 in DNA: TGTGCCAGCAGCGGCCCCCACAATGAGCAGTTCTTC.

The gene calls are TRBV6-1 and TRBJ2-1; 7 positions agree with TRBD2. There are 13 residues in the CDR3. The germline gives CDR1 MNHNS, CDR2 SASEGT. Unmatched junction bases numbered 6, after V lost 6 bases and J lost 7 bases. The CDR3 region is CASSPWRGNEQFF. CDR3 DNA: TGTGCCAGCAGCCCCTGGCGGGGGAATGAGCAGTTCTTC.

V gene TRBV4-1 combines with J gene TRBJ2-1, with D perhaps TRBD2 (6 bases). Germline V gene data show CDR1 as MGHRA and CDR2 as YSYEKL. Deletions cut 4 bases from V and 7 bases from J, with 20 bases between. This CDR3 comprises 16 residues. CDR3 sequence reads: CASSRTLALLDNEQFF. The DNA for the CDR3 is TGCGCCAGCAGCCGCACTCTAGCGCTCCTGGATAATGAGCAGTTCTTC.

This clone was recorded only once. V and J are TRBV5-1 and TRBJ1-2, with TRBD1 identical over 8 bases. The CDR3 contains 13 residues. Per the germline V gene, CDR1 is SGHRS and CDR2 is YFSETQ. J lost 8 bases, V lost 4 bases, and 7 bases had no gene match. CDR3 nucleotide sequence: TGCGCCAGCAGCGGAGGACAGGGTTGGGGCTACACCTTC. Residues: CASSGGQGWGYTF.

This clone was detected once. This chain links TRBV9 with TRBJ1-3; D is possibly TRBD1 (6 bases). The CDR3 covers 15 residues. Germline CDR1 and CDR2: SGDLS and YYNGEE. Trimming took 3 bases from V and 1 from J, leaving 11 bases between them. The CDR3 region is CASSGAQGSGNTIYF. The CDR3 nucleotides read TGTGCCAGCAGCGGGGCACAGGGATCTGGAAACACCATATATTTT.

In nucleotides, the CDR3 is TGTGCCAGTAGTATAGGAGAAAGGGGATCCACCGGGGAGCTGTTTTTT. Protein product: CASSIGERGSTGELFF. The chain employs TRBV19 and TRBJ2-2, with TRBD1 as a possible D gene (5 bases). The germline V and J ends were trimmed by 1 base and 4 bases, with 13 bases remaining between them. The CDR3 is 16 residues long. Germline V gene sequence: CDR1 LNHDA, CDR2 SQIVND (reference sequence). The full variable domain, with the rest looked up from reference TRBV19 and TRBJ2-2, is DGGITQSPKYLFRKEGQNVTLSCEQNLNHDAMYWYRQDPGQGLRLIYYSQIVNDFQKGDIAEGYSVSREKKESFPLTVTSAQKNPTAFYLCASSIGERGSTGELFFGEGSRLTVL.

CDR3 in DNA: TGTGCCAGGACCCCGGGACAGGGAGCTCTATCCTCCCCCTACGAGCAGTACTTC. It specifies CARTPGQGALSSPYEQYF. V gene TRBV3-1 (or the pseudogene TRBV3-2) combines with J gene TRBJ2-7, with TRBD1 matching 9 bases. The germline CDR1 and CDR2 sequences are LGHDT and YNNKEL (reference sequence). The CDR3 is 18 amino acids. After removal of 9 bases from V and 2 bases from J, the junction contained 20 bases not matched to a gene.

The rearrangement links TRBV30 to TRBJ2-7; 10 nucleotides align to TRBD2. The germline CDR1 and CDR2 sequences are GTSNPN and SVGIG (reference sequence). The CDR3 has 15 residues. The ends lost 3 bases at V and 1 base at J; junction bases unmatched: 6. DNA for the CDR3: TGTGCCTGGAGGGGGTTAGCGGGAGGATCCTACGAGCAGTACTTC. Translating gives CAWRGLAGGSYEQYF.

This chain connects TRBV4-1 to TRBJ1-3, with D tentatively TRBD1 (5 bases). The CDR3 covers 17 residues. The V end was cut by 1 base, the J end by 4 bases, with 17 bases between. Per the germline V gene, CDR1 is MGHRA and CDR2 is YSYEKL. The CDR3 reads CASSQVPGGSGGNTIYF. CDR3 in DNA: TGCGCCAGCAGCCAAGTGCCGGGGGGATCGGGCGGAAACACCATATATTTT.

The chain joins TRBV20-1 to TRBJ2-2; D is uncertain. The V end lost 3 bases, the J end lost 2 bases, and 16 bases lay between the germline ends. CDR3 length equals 16 residues. Germline CDR1 is DFQATT and CDR2 is SNEGSKA (reference sequence). CDR3 sequence: CSASDSVGRNTGELFF. In DNA, the CDR3 is TGCAGTGCTAGTGATTCGGTGGGCAGAAACACCGGGGAGCTGTTTTTT.

This sequence joins TRBV15 and TRBJ2-5, with TRBD2 matching over 7 bases. The V and J ends lost 0 bases and 5 bases, in that order; junction bases with no gene match: 3. This CDR3 region has 14 residues. Germline V gene lookup returns CDR1 LNHNV and CDR2 YYDKDF (reference sequence). The CDR3 DNA reads as TGTGCCACCAGCAGAGATGTGGGAGGGGAGACCCAGTACTTC. Translation gives CATSRDVGGETQYF.

J is TRBJ1-5 and V is TRBV6-2 or TRBV6-3; perhaps TRBD1 as D (6 bases). V lost 2 bases, J lost 2 bases, and 10 bases lay in between. CDR1 is MNHEY, CDR2 SVGEGT, per germline. This CDR3 has 15 amino acids. CDR3 DNA: TGTGCCAGCAGTTACGGGGGCGGCGGCAATCAGCCCCAGCATTTT. It is translated as CASSYGGGGNQPQHF.